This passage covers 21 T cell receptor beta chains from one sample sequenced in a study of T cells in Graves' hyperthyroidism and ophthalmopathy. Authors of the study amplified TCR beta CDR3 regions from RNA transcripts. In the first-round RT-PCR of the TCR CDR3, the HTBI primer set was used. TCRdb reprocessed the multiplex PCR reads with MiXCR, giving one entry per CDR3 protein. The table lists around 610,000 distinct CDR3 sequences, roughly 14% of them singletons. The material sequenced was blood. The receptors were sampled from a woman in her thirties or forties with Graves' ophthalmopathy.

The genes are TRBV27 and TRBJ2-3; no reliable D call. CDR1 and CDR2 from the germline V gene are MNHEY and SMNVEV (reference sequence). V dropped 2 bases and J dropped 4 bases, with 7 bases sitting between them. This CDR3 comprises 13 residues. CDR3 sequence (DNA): TGTGCCAGCAGTTTAGGGTCGGCAGATACGCAGTATTTT. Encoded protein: CASSLGSADTQYF.

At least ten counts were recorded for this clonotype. The DNA of the CDR3 is TGTGCCAGCAGTCTCCCGACGGACCCTGGCCTCGAGCAGTACTTC. Translating gives CASSLPTDPGLEQYF. V is TRBV28 and J is TRBJ2-7; D unresolved. CDR1 is MDHEN, CDR2 SYDVKM, per germline. This CDR3 region has 15 residues. Trimming removed 5 bases at V and 6 bases at J, with 20 bases between.

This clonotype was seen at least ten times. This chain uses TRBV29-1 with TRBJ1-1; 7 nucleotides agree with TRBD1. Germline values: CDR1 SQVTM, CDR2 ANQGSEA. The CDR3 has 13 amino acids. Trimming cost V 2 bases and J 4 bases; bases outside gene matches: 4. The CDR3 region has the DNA TGCAGCGTTGAACGACAGGGAATCACTGAAGCTTTCTTT. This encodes CSVERQGITEAFF.

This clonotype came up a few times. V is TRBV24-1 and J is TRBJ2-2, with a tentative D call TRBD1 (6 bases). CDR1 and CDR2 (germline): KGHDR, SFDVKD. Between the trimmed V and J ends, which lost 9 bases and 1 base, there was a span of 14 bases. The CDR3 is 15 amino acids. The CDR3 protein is CATESRGQNTGELFF. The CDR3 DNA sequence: TGTGCCACCGAATCCCGGGGACAGAACACCGGGGAGCTGTTTTTT.

This CDR3 is CASRRDSSNTEAFF. For the CDR3, the DNA is TGTGCCAGCAGGAGGGACAGCTCTAACACTGAAGCTTTCTTT. The chain uses TRBV6-1 and TRBJ1-1; 7 nucleotides match TRBD1. The CDR3 loop spans 14 amino acids. Germline CDR1 and CDR2: MNHNS and SASEGT. J was trimmed by 2 bases and V by 6 bases; bases with no gene match: 6.

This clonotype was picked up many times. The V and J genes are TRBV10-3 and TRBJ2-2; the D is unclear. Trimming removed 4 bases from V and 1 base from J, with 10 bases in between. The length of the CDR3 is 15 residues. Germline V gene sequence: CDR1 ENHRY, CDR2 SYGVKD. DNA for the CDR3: TGTGCCATCAGTGCAAGTTTGGGGAACACCGGGGAGCTGTTTTTT. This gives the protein CAISASLGNTGELFF.

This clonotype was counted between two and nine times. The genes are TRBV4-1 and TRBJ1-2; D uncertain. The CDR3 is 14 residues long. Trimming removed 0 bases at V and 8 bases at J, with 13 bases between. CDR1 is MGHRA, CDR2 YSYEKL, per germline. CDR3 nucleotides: TGCGCCAGCAGCCAAGATGGGGTATCTGGGGGCTACACCTTC. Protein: CASSQDGVSGGYTF.

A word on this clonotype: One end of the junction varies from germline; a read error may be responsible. The CDR3 sequence is CASSFQGARYGQYF. CDR3 in DNA: TGTGCCAGCAGTTTCCAGGGGGCCCGTTACGGGCAGTACTTC. The chain has TRBV28 and TRBJ2-7, with 8 bases matching TRBD1. The CDR3 consists of 14 residues. Germline V CDR1 and CDR2: MDHEN, SYDVKM.

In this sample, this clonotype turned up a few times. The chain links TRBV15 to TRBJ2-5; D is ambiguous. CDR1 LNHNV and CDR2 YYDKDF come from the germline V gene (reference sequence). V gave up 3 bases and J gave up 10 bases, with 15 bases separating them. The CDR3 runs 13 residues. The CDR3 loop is CATSSEKGLDQYF. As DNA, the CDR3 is TGTGCCACCAGCAGCGAGAAGGGCCTTGACCAGTACTTC.

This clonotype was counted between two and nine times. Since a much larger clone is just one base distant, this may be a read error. CDR3 sequence (DNA): TGTGCCAGCAGTTTTTCAGGGGACCAGCCCCAGCGTTTT. This gives the protein CASSFSGDQPQRF. The chain carries TRBV12-3 or TRBV12-4 and TRBJ1-5, with D maybe TRBD1 (6 bases). The CDR3 contains 13 residues.

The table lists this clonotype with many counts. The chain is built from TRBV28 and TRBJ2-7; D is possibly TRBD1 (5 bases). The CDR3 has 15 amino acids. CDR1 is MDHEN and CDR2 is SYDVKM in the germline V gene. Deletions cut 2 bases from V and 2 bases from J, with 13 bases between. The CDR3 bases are TGTGCCAGCAGTTTAACCGCAGGGTCTACCTACGAGCAGTACTTC. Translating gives CASSLTAGSTYEQYF.

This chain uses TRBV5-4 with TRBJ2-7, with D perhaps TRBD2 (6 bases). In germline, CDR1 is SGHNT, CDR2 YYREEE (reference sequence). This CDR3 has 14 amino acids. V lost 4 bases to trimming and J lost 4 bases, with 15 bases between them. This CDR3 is CASSQLASGYEQYF. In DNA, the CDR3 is TGTGCCAGCAGCCAACTAGCTTCTGGGTACGAGCAGTACTTC.

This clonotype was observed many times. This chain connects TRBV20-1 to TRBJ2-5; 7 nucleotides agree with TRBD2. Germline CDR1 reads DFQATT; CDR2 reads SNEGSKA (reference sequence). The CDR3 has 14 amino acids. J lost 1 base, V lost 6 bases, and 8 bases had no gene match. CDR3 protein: CSALRGGSQETQYF. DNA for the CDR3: TGCAGTGCCCTAAGGGGCGGGAGCCAAGAGACCCAGTACTTC.

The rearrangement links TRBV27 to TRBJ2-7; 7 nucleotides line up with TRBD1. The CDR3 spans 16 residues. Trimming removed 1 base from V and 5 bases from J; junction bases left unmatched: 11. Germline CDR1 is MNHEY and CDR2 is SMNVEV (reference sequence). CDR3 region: CASSLFPGTVRHEQYF. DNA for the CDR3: TGTGCCAGCAGTTTATTCCCCGGGACAGTCCGGCACGAGCAGTACTTC.

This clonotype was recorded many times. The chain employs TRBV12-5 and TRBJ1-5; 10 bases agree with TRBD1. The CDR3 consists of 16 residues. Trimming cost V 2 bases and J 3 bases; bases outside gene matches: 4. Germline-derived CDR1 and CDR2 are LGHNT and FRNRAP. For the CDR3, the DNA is TGTGCTAGTGGTTTGTCGGGGACAGGGGACAATCAGCCCCAGCATTTT. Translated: CASGLSGTGDNQPQHF.

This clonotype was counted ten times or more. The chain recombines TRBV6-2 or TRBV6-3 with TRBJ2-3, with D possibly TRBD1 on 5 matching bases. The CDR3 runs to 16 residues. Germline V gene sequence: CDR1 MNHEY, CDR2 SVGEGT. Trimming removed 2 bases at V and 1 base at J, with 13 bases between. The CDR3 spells CASSYGAGKGTDTQYF. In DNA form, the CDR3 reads TGTGCCAGCAGTTACGGGGCAGGGAAGGGCACAGATACGCAGTATTTT.

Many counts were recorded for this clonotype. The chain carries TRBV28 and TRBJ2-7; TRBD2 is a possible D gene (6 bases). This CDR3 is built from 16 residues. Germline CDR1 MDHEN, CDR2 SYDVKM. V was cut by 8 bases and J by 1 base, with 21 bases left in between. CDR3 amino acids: CASQLGTPSASYEQYF. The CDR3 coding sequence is TGTGCCAGCCAACTTGGGACGCCTAGCGCTTCCTACGAGCAGTACTTC.

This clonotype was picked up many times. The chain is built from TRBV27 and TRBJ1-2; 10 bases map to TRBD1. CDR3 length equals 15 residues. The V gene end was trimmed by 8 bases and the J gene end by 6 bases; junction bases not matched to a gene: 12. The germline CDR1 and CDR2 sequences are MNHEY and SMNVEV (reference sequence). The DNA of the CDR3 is TGTGCCAGCTCCCGGCGGACAGGGGGTCTAGATGGCTACACCTTC. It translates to CASSRRTGGLDGYTF.

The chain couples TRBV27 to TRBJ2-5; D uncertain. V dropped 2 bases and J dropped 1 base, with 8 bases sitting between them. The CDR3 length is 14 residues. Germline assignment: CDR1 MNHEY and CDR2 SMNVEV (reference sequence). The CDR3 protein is CASSLGDPQETQYF. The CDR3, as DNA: TGTGCCAGCAGTTTAGGAGACCCCCAAGAGACCCAGTACTTC.

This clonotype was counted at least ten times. For the CDR3, the DNA is TGTGCCAGCAGTGAACTAGCGGGAAGAGAGACCCAGTACTTC. Translating it yields CASSELAGRETQYF. The chain joins TRBV6-1 to TRBJ2-5, with TRBD2 matching 9 bases. The germline V gene encodes CDR1 MNHNS and CDR2 SASEGT. V lost 2 bases, J lost 4 bases, and 2 bases stayed unmatched. The CDR3 consists of 14 residues.

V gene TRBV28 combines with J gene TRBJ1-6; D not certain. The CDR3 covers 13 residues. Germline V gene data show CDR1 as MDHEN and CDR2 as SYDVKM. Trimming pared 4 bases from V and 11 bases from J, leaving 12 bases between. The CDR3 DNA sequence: TGTGCCAGCAGTTGGGGAGGGAATCCACCCCTCCACTTT. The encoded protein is CASSWGGNPPLHF.